Given below is one TCR beta chain in context. Its antigen target is currently unknown. No quality values exist for individual bases; no much larger clone is one base distant. Libraries were built with 5' RACE. The data were produced on an Illumina HiSeq 2500. The second PCR ran for about 6 to 12 cycles and used a J-beta primer mix along with a sample-barcoded 5' primer. A unique molecular identifier was introduced onto each TCR beta cDNA molecule by a template-switch 5' adaptor carrying 12 random nucleotides. Each sample yielded at least 3 million CDR3-containing paired-end reads. First-strand cDNA synthesis was performed from all RNA using the Mint cDNA synthesis kit, with priming by a TRBC-specific oligonucleotide. All cDNA was treated with uracil-DNA glycosylase and then went through a first 18-cycle PCR with the universal primers M1SS and BC2_uni_R. The study's processing was this. For normalization, 1 million high-quality reads, each with a distinct molecular identifier, were randomly selected from each sample. Instead of being binned into consensus sequences, reads that shared molecular identifiers were thrown out. CDR3 identification, clonotype clustering and error correction used MiTCR with a Q25 quality threshold and the strictest error-elimination algorithm. A nonparametric unseen species model with Euler transformation was used to estimate lower-bound total TCR beta diversity. The public reads were quality trimmed at Q25 with fastp and then assembled into clones with MiXCR by TCRdb, keeping productive beta chains. Here each entry gathers all rows of one CDR3 protein and keeps the most common genes and DNA. The V and J calls shown here were made by TCRdb, not taken from the authors' results. In this sample the table shows 1 million or so distinct CDR3 sequences, more than 35% of which occur a single time. The ten largest clones capture about 20% of the sample.

Systemically healthy Caucasian individuals from Russia, 35 to 50 in total and aged about 6 to 100 years, were included as donors. Approximately 9.3 milliliters of peripheral blood were drawn from each donor into EDTA-treated Vacutainer tubes. PBMCs were isolated by Ficoll-Paque density-gradient centrifugation, with at least 7 million obtained per sample. Trizol reagent was used to extract total RNA from the PBMCs, yielding at least 5.5 micrograms per sample. Naive CD45RAhigh/CD27high T cell percentages were measured by flow cytometry on a PBMC aliquot from every donor. The data derive from a study of blood T cells in healthy people across ages (dated by TCRdb to the mid-2010s). A note on the overall study: In model experiments, template switching captured about one uniquely barcoded TCR beta cDNA molecule for every two T cells. The study measured age-related changes in TCR beta repertoire diversity using deep sequencing normalized with unique cDNA molecular identifiers. Donors were grouped into four age groups: young (average roughly 16 years), middle-aged (about 38), aged (over 55) and long-lived (just over 80). Donors of different ages were randomly distributed across sequencing lanes to avoid experimental bias. Using the same blood draw, the study looked at two additional independent replicas of 1 million unique cDNA reads for two donors, one aged 18 to 30 and the other aged 80 or older. The paper as a whole reports these results and caveats: Because profiling used bulk unsorted PBMCs, naive and antigen-experienced compartments could not be compared conclusively. The CMV infection status of donors was not known, potentially confounding age-related changes in expanded clonotypes. A strong correlation was found between observed TCR beta diversity and the percentage of naive T cells measured by flow cytometry. As age increased, observed TCR beta diversity per million T cells dropped in a roughly linear way, and a significant reduction was already evident by age 40. Estimates of total diversity based on one million sequenced T cells were considered lower bounds and underestimates. Compared with the aged group, the long-lived group had more naive CD4+ T cells, fewer expanded clones and increased TCR diversity, suggesting age selection.

Sequencing was done on a sample of blood. This TCR was sampled from a woman in her fifties or sixties in good health.

The nucleotides are TGCAGTGGCCTAGTGGCGGGAGAGGTCCGACACCGAGAGACCCAGTACTTC. The encoded protein is CSGLVAGEVRHRETQYF. Here the chain combines TRBV20-1 and TRBJ2-7, with 7 bases in between that match TRBD2. The tail of the sequence fits TRBJ2-5 better, so the J call may be wrong. CDR1 and CDR2 are drawn from the germline V gene (reference sequence): DFQATT, SNEGSKA. The cysteine opens and the phenylalanine closes a CDR3 of 17 amino acids. The read is trimmed to its CDR3 DNA, 51 bases read in frame from base 1.